Shown below are 11 T cell receptor beta chains from a single sample sequenced in a study of T-cell memory formation after mild COVID-19. Each CDR3 protein gets one entry after TCRdb re-called the 5' RACE reads with MiXCR. Here the sample spans around 200,000 distinct CDR3 sequences, roughly 30% being singletons. Sample: PBMCs or a T cell subset sorted from them (not recorded which). These receptors were collected from an adult woman who had mild COVID-19 (a few samples of this study predate the infection). Cell type and time point are not known.

This clonotype showed up just once. V usage is TRBV7-9 and J usage is TRBJ2-1; D call uncertain. V was pared by 1 base and J by 4 bases, with 8 bases between. The CDR3 runs to 14 residues. The germline V gene has CDR1 SEHNR and CDR2 FQNEAQ (reference sequence). The CDR3 DNA follows: TGTGCCAGCAGCTTAGATTCCGGATACAATGAGCAGTTCTTC. This gives the protein CASSLDSGYNEQFF.

This clonotype was observed a few times. The chain joins TRBV12-2 to TRBJ2-3; TRBD1, the table's D call, was not compared with the DNA. TRBV12-2 is labeled a pseudogene. CDR3 length: 16 residues. In DNA form, the CDR3 reads TGTGCAAGTCGCTTGAAAACGGGGGATAGCACAGATACGCAGTATTTT. Translated, it gives CASRLKTGDSTDTQYF.

This clonotype has more than one count but fewer than ten. The chain couples TRBV7-9 to TRBJ1-3, with D unresolved. This CDR3 is built from 12 residues. With 2 bases removed from V and 3 bases from J, the gap between germline ends came to 2 bases. Germline V gene lookup returns CDR1 SEHNR and CDR2 FQNEAQ (reference sequence). CDR3 nucleotide sequence: TGTGCCAGCAGCTTACTTGGAAACACCATATATTTT. This translates into CASSLLGNTIYF. Looking up the rest from reference TRBV7-9 and TRBJ1-3 gives the full variable domain: DTGVSQNPRHKITKRGQNVTFRCDPISEHNRLYWYRQTLGQGPEFLTYFQNEAQLEKSRLLSDRFSAERPKGSFSTLEIQRTEQGDSAMYLCASSLLGNTIYFGEGSWLTVV.

This clonotype was counted only a few times. This chain connects TRBV6-6 to TRBJ2-7; TRBD1 is a possible D gene (6 bases). Germline CDR1 reads MNHNY; CDR2 reads SVGAGI (reference sequence). This CDR3 contains 14 residues. V gave up 4 bases and J gave up 4 bases, with 14 bases separating them. The DNA of the CDR3 is TGTGCCAGCAGTTCCCCGGGACAAAAGTACGAGCAGTACTTC. Encoded protein: CASSSPGQKYEQYF.

The genes are TRBV15 and TRBJ2-2, with 7 bases identical to TRBD1. CDR1 is LNHNV and CDR2 is YYDKDF in the germline V gene (reference sequence). The CDR3 sequence is 15 residues long. V shed 5 bases, J shed 8 bases, and the junction held 11 bases outside the gene matches. The CDR3 is CATSPRDSRDGELFF. As DNA, the CDR3 is TGTGCCACCAGCCCCCGGGACAGTCGGGATGGGGAGCTGTTTTTT.

This clonotype was observed a handful of times. J is TRBJ2-4 and V is TRBV24-1, with 9 bases identical to TRBD1. The germline gives CDR1 KGHDR, CDR2 SFDVKD. The CDR3 totals 15 residues. Germline trimming cut 4 bases from V and 4 bases from J; bases unmatched to any gene: 4. The CDR3: CATSDRGTGKNIQYF. In nucleotides, the CDR3 is TGTGCCACCAGTGACCGAGGGACAGGGAAAAACATTCAGTACTTC.

The chain carries TRBV7-2 and TRBJ2-4; D may be TRBD2 (5 bases). The CDR3 has 14 residues. V was clipped by 6 bases and J by 7 bases, with 16 bases between them. Germline V gives CDR1 SGHTA, CDR2 FQGNSA. For the CDR3, the DNA is TGTGCCAGCAGGGTTCCGGGGAACACGAACATTCAGTACTTC. It yields the protein CASRVPGNTNIQYF.

The CDR3 bases are TGTGCCTGGACTAGCGGGCATGCCAATGAGCAGTTCTTC. Translating it yields CAWTSGHANEQFF. The chain carries TRBV30 and TRBJ2-1; 8 bases are a match to TRBD2. Germline V CDR1 and CDR2: GTSNPN, SVGIG (reference sequence). The CDR3 has 13 amino acids. The V gene end was trimmed by 4 bases and the J gene end by 6 bases; junction bases not matched to a gene: 5.

The gene calls are TRBV12-3 or TRBV12-4 and TRBJ2-5; D gene unclear. The germline V and J ends were trimmed by 2 bases and 3 bases, with 10 bases remaining between them. This CDR3 spans 14 amino acids. CDR3 sequence reads: CASSLSTAKETQYF. The CDR3, as DNA: TGTGCCAGCAGTTTAAGTACAGCGAAAGAGACCCAGTACTTC.

The chain is built from TRBV7-9 and TRBJ2-2; 12 bases map to TRBD2. V dropped 7 bases and J dropped 4; count of bases not matched to a gene: 7. CDR1 SEHNR and CDR2 FQNEAQ come from the germline V gene (reference sequence). There are 16 residues in the CDR3. For the CDR3, the DNA is TGTGCCAGCAACACCCGGACTAGCGGGGTCACCGGGGAGCTGTTTTTT. Translated: CASNTRTSGVTGELFF.

The chain uses TRBV20-1 and TRBJ2-2, with D maybe TRBD1 (6 bases). Germline lookup yields CDR1 DFQATT and CDR2 SNEGSKA (reference sequence). The CDR3 runs 15 residues. Trimming removed 3 bases at V and 0 bases at J, with 11 bases between. CDR3 sequence reads: CSASNRATNTGELFF. CDR3 nucleotide sequence: TGCAGTGCTAGTAACAGGGCTACGAACACCGGGGAGCTGTTTTTT.